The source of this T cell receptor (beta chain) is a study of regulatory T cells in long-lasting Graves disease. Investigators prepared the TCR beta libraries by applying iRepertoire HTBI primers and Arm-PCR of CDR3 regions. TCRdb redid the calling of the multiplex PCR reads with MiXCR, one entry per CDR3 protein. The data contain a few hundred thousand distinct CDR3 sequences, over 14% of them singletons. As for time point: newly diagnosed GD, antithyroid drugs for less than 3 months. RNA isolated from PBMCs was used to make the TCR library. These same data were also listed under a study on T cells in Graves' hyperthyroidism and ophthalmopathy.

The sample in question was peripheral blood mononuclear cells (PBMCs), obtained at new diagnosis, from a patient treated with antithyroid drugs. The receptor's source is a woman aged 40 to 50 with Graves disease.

CDR3 protein: CASSEFGGVDTIYF. The CDR3 DNA sequence: TGTGCCAGCAGTGAATTTGGAGGGGTTGACACCATATATTTT. V usage is TRBV25-1 and J usage is TRBJ1-3; possible D gene TRBD1, 5 bases. V was cut by 1 base and J by 8 bases, with 12 bases left in between. CDR3 length equals 14 residues. Germline loops: CDR1 MGHDK, CDR2 SYGVNS.